This TCR beta chain originates from a study of T-cell reconstitution after alpha-beta-depleted transplantation in children. Study-level findings and limits: A year post-transplant, T-cell counts and diversity derived mostly from newly produced T cells. At around two months after transplant, the alpha-beta T cells were reportedly derived from several hundred expanded clones that came from non-depleted graft cells. Surviving recipient T cells and thymic progenitors underlay high day-60 TCRbeta diversity in some patients.

Trimming took off 0 bases at V and 4 bases at J, with 3 bases between the two ends. This CDR3 has 12 amino acids. Germline CDR1 ENHRY, CDR2 SYGVKD. For TCRbeta, the library was prepared with unique molecular identifiers. TCRdb processed the PCR reads anew with MiXCR; each CDR3 protein has one entry. Of a few hundred thousand distinct CDR3 sequences detected, 13% appear once; the ten largest clones hold about 2.2%. This clonotype was seen many times. As yet, its antigen is unknown. Specimen: PBMCs, mostly from graft donor cells, collected 360 days after TCRalphabeta/CD19-depleted stem cell transplant. The chain links TRBV10-3 to TRBJ2-5, with D hard to call. The clonotype was recovered from a male patient between 5 and 17 years old who had a stem cell transplant for acute myeloid leukemia, so the T cells may come from the graft donor. CDR3 nucleotides: TGTGCCATCAGTGAGTCGAGAGAGACCCAGTACTTC. Its protein product is CAISESRETQYF.